This T cell receptor (beta chain) was sequenced for a study of blood T cell repertoires in COVID-19. Data came from immunoSEQ multiplex PCR; TCRdb stores just in-frame clones and leaves some out. The sample carries 40,000 to 55,000 clones, roughly 89% recorded once. The sequencing input was peripheral blood. This TCR derives from a woman older than 75 with acute or convalescent COVID-19.

CDR3 in DNA: TGTGCCAGCAGTGAAGCGCTCAGGGGCAGCCACTATGGCTACACCTTC. It is translated as CASSEALRGSHYGYTF. The rearrangement joins TRBV2 to TRBJ1-2; tentatively, D is TRBD1 (6 bases). Germline CDR1 reads SNHLY; CDR2 reads FYNNEI. With 0 bases removed from V and 3 bases from J, the gap between germline ends came to 14 bases. CDR3 length: 16 amino acids.